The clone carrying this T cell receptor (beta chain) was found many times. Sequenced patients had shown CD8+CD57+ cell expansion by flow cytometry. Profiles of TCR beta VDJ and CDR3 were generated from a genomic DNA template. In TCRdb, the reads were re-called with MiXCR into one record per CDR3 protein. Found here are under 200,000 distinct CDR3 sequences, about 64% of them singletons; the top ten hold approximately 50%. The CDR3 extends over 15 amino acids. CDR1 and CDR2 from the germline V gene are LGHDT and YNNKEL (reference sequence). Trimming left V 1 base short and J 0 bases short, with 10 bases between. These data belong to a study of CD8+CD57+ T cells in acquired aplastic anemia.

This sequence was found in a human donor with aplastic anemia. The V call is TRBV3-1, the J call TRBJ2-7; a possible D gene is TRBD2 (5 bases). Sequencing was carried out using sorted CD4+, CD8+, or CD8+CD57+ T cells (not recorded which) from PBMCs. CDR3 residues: CASSQARGSSYEQYF. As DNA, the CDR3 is TGTGCCAGCAGCCAAGCCCGGGGAAGCTCCTACGAGCAGTACTTC.